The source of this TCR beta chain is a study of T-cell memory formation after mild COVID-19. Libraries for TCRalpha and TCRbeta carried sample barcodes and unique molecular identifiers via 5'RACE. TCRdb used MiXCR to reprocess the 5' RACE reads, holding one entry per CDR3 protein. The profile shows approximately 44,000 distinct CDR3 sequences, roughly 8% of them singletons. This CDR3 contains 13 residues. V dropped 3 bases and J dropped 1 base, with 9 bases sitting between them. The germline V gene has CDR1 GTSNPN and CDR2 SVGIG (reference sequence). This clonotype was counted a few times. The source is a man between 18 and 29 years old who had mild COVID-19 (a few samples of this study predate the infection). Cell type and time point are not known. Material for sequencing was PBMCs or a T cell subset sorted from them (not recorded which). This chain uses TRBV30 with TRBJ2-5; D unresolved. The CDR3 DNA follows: TGTGCCTGGAGAGCCCGTGCCCAAGAGACCCAGTACTTC. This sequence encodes CAWRARAQETQYF.